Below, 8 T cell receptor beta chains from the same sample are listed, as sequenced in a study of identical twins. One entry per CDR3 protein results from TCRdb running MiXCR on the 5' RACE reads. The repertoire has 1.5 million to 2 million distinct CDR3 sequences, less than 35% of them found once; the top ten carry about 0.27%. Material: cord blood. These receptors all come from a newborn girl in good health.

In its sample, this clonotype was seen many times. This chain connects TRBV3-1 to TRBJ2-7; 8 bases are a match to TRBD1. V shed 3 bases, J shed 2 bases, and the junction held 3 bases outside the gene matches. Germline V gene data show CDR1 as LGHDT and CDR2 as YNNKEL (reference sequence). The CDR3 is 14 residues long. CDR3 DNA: TGTGCCAGCAGCCATGAGGACAGGGCCTACGAGCAGTACTTC. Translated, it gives CASSHEDRAYEQYF.

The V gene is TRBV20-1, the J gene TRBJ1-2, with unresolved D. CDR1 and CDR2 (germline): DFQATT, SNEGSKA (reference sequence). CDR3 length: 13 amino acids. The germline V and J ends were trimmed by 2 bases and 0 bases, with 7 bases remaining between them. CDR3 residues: CSARITANYGYTF. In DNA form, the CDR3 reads TGCAGTGCTAGAATAACAGCTAACTATGGCTACACCTTC.

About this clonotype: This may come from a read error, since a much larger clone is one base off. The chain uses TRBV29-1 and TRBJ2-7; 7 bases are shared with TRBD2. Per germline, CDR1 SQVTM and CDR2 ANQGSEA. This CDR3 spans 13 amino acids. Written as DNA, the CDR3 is TGCGGCGTTGTCAGGGACTACTCCTACGAGCAGTACTTC. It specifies CGVVRDYSYEQYF.

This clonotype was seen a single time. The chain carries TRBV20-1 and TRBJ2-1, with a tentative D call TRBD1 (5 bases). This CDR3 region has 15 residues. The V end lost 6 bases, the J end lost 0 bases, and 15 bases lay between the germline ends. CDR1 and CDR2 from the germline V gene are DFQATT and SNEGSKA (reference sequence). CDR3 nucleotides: TGCAGTGCCTGTGGGGCCGAGAGCTCCTACAATGAGCAGTTCTTC. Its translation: CSACGAESSYNEQFF.

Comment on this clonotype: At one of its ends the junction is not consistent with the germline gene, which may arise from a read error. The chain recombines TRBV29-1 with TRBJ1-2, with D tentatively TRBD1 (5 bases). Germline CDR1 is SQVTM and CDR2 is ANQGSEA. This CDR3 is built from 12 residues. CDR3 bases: TGCGGCGTTGAAGTGGGGGGCTATGGCTACACCTTC. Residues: CGVEVGGYGYTF.

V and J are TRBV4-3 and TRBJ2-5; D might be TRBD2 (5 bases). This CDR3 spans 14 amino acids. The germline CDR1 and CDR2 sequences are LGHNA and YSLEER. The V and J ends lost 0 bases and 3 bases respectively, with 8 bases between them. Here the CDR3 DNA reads TGCGCCAGCAGCCAAGAGGTCGGGGAAGAGACCCAGTACTTC. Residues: CASSQEVGEETQYF.

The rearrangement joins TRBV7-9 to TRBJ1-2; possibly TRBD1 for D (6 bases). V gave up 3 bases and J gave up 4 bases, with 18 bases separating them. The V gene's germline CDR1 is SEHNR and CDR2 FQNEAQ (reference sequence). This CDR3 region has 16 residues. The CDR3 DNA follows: TGTGCCAGCAGCTTGAGTGGACAGAAGACTATCTATGGCTACACCTTC. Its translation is CASSLSGQKTIYGYTF.

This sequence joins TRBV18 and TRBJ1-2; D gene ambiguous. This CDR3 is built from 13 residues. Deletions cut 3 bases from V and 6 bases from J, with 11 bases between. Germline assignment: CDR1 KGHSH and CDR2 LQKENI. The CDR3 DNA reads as TGTGCCAGCTCACCTGATTTTTCTCATGGCTACACCTTC. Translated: CASSPDFSHGYTF.